This T cell receptor beta chain was sequenced for a study of cytomegalovirus exposure and HLA in healthy donors. PCR was performed using 60 Vbeta and 13 Jbeta primers. Here immunoSEQ multiplex PCR was the method, and the copy in TCRdb shows in-frame clones only, minus some. Seen here are about 190,000 clones, roughly 13% observed once, and the top ten hold roughly 7.7%. The CDR3 is 15 residues long. Germline V gives CDR1 SGHRS, CDR2 YFSETQ. After removal of 0 bases from V and 4 bases from J, the junction contained 6 bases not matched to a gene. Material for sequencing was PBMCs. This sequence originates from a man aged 50-60 years in good health and CMV-seropositive. The V and J genes are TRBV5-1 and TRBJ1-1, with 7 bases lining up with TRBD1. CDR3 in DNA: TGCGCCAGCAGCTTGGGGCAGGGGGGCGGCACTGAAGCTTTCTTT. It encodes CASSLGQGGGTEAFF.